This record covers a single T cell receptor beta chain. Authors' analysis steps: From reference gene primer amplification, estimates of nucleated cell counts were derived. The data were produced by immunoSEQ multiplex PCR, yet TCRdb's version contains in-frame clones alone and is incomplete. V and J calls and clone size are copied from that table; D and trimming were computed from the DNA. The table shows a few hundred thousand clones, with over 75% occurring only once. Germline V gene data show CDR1 as GTSNPN and CDR2 as SVGIG (reference sequence). The germline V and J ends were trimmed by 5 bases and 3 bases, with 11 bases remaining between them. This CDR3 spans 12 amino acids. The source of the sample is a study of blood T cell repertoires in COVID-19. This study enrolled people aged about 18 to 90 from around 26 US geographic areas. Recovered status applied to Cohort 3 donors who had two consecutive negative PCRs. It also applied to those with clearance or with symptom resolution.

Specimen: PBMCs or T cells enriched from blood (not recorded which). This TCR derives from a man younger than 40 who had recovered from COVID-19. The V gene is TRBV30, the J gene TRBJ2-7; D might be TRBD2 (5 bases). In nucleotides, the CDR3 is TGTGCCTGGGGACTGGGAGTCTACGAGCAGTACTTC. Residues: CAWGLGVYEQYF. Based on the CDR3 plus reference TRBV30 and TRBJ2-7, the full variable domain is SQTIHQWPATLVQPVGSPLSLECTVEGTSNPNLYWYRQAAGRGLQLLFYSVGIGQISSEVPQNLSASRPQDRQFILSSKKLLLSDSGFYLCAWGLGVYEQYFGPGTRLTVT.